One T cell receptor beta chain is described in this entry. Seattle cases were enrolled at active infection and followed longitudinally. The sample comes from a study of blood T cell repertoires in COVID-19. In the source study's methods: Amplification from reference gene primers served as the basis for estimated nucleated cell counts. TCRdb's copy holds only in-frame clones and misses some; the assay was immunoSEQ multiplex PCR. V, J and clone size were drawn from that table, and D and trimming were deduced from the DNA. The sample has roughly 240,000 clones; around 85% are singletons. Input material: peripheral blood. The TCR originated in a man aged 45-60 years with COVID-19, enrolled during active disease.

CDR3 DNA: TGTGCCAGCAGTTTGGACAGGGTACAGCCCCAGCATTTT. This gives the protein CASSLDRVQPQHF. The chain combines TRBV12-3 or TRBV12-4 with TRBJ1-5, with 8 bases fitting TRBD1. There are 13 residues in the CDR3. V lost 3 bases, J lost 7 bases, and 2 bases stayed unmatched.